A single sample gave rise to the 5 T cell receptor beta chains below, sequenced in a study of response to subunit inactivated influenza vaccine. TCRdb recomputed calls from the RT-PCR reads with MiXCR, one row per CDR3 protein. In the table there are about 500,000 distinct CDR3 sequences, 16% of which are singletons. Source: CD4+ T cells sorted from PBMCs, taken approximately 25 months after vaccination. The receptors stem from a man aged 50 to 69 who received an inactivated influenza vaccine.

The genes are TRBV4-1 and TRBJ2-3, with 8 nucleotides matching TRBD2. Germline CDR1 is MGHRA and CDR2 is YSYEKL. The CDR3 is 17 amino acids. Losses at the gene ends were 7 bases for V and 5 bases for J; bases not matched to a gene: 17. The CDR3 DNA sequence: TGCGCCAGCACCGCCGGCTTAGCGGGGTTTTTGGTAGATACGCAGTATTTT. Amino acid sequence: CASTAGLAGFLVDTQYF.

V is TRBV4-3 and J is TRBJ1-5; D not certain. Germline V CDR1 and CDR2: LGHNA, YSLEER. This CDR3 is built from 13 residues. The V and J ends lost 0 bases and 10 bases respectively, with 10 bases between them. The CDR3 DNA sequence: TGCGCCAGCAGCCAAGATCTGGTGAGTCCCCAGCATTTT. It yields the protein CASSQDLVSPQHF.

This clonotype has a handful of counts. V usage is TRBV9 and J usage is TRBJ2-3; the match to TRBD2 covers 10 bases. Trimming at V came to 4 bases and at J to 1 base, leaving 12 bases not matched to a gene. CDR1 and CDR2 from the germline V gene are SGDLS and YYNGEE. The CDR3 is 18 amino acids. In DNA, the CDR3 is TGTGCCAGCAGCAACGGACTAGCGGAAGCCTACCGCACAGATACGCAGTATTTT. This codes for CASSNGLAEAYRTDTQYF.

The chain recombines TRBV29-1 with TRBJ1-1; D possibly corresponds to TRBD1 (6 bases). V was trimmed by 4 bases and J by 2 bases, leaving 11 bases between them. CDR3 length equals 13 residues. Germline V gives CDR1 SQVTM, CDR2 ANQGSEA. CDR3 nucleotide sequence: TGCAGCGTTGTCTGGGGGCTCAACACTGAAGCTTTCTTT. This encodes CSVVWGLNTEAFF.

The CDR3 is CASRSESSGTGELFF. In DNA, the CDR3 is TGCGCCAGCAGGTCAGAGAGTAGCGGCACCGGGGAGCTGTTTTTT. V gene TRBV5-1 combines with J gene TRBJ2-2, with TRBD2 as a possible D gene (6 bases). Trimming cost V 5 bases and J 4 bases, with 15 bases left between them. The CDR3 runs to 15 residues. Germline V CDR1 and CDR2: SGHRS, YFSETQ.